This is a list of T cell receptor beta chains from one sample in a study of blood T cell repertoires in COVID-19. Here immunoSEQ multiplex PCR was the method, and the copy in TCRdb shows in-frame clones only, minus some. The sample has about 68,000 clones, 70% to 90% seen once. Sequenced material: peripheral blood. Receptors were obtained from a woman aged 45-59 years with COVID-19, enrolled during active disease. The CDR3 runs from the conserved cysteine through the conserved F or W. The D gene is left open where the match is weak. Clone size is stated in some rows and not others, as once, few, many or a class when expanded.

j_call v_call d_call clone_size cdr3_aa cdr3_nt
TRBJ1-2 TRBV5-5 NA NA CASSSGLGGINYGYTF TGTGCCAGCAGCTCGGGACTTGGGGGAATTAACTATGGCTACACCTTC
TRBJ2-5 TRBV18 NA NA CASSPLSGVETQYF TGTGCCAGCTCACCACTGTCGGGGGTAGAGACCCAGTACTTC
TRBJ2-1 TRBV5-1 TRBD1 NA CASSSGTAPYNEQFF TGCGCCAGCAGCTCGGGGACAGCACCCTACAATGAGCAGTTCTTC
TRBJ1-2 TRBV12-3/TRBV12-4 NA NA CASSAELYGYTF TGTGCCAGCAGTGCAGAATTGTATGGCTACACCTTC
TRBJ1-2 TRBV5-6 TRBD1 few CASSPQGQVSYGYTF TGTGCCAGCAGCCCCCAAGGACAGGTCTCCTATGGCTACACCTTC
TRBJ2-3 TRBV24-1 NA once CATSAPRGISTDTQYF TGTGCCACCAGTGCTCCTAGGGGGATTAGCACAGATACGCAGTATTTT
TRBJ2-5 TRBV11-3 TRBD2 once CASSLGGLAGETQYF TGTGCCAGCAGCTTAGGGGGTCTAGCGGGAGAGACCCAGTACTTC
TRBJ1-1 TRBV19 TRBD1 NA CASSSQGASEAFF TGTGCCAGTAGTTCCCAGGGGGCCTCAGAAGCTTTCTTT
TRBJ2-3 TRBV6-5 NA NA CASRGESTQYF TGTGCCAGCAGGGGAGAGAGTACGCAGTATTTT
TRBJ1-1 TRBV30 NA NA CAWSIENTEAFF TGTGCCTGGAGTATAGAGAACACTGAAGCTTTCTTT
TRBJ2-1 TRBV10-3 TRBD2 NA CAISDRGLTETSGYNEQFF TGTGCCATCAGTGACAGGGGACTCACAGAGACTAGCGGATACAATGAGCAGTTCTTC
TRBJ2-2 TRBV5-4 NA NA CASSLTPGELFF TGTGCCAGCAGCTTAACTCCCGGGGAGCTGTTTTTT
TRBJ1-1 TRBV7-9 TRBD1 NA CASSANRGGGNTEAFF TGTGCCAGCAGCGCGAACAGGGGTGGCGGGAACACTGAAGCTTTCTTT
TRBJ2-1 TRBV5-4 TRBD1 few CASSFRLQGAAANEQFF TGTGCCAGCAGCTTCCGGCTACAGGGGGCTGCTGCCAATGAGCAGTTCTTC
TRBJ2-7 TRBV28 TRBD1 NA CASIPTGTYEQYF TGTGCCAGCATCCCGACAGGGACCTACGAGCAGTACTTC
TRBJ1-1 TRBV7-9 NA NA CASSLNEGSAEAFF TGTGCCAGCAGCTTAAATGAGGGATCCGCTGAAGCTTTCTTT
TRBJ2-5 TRBV24-1 NA few CATSDPGLSRSQYF TGTGCCACCAGTGATCCCGGACTAAGTAGGTCGCAGTACTTC
TRBJ2-1 TRBV19 NA NA CASSIGPGEQFF TGTGCCAGTAGTATTGGGCCGGGGGAGCAGTTCTTC
TRBJ2-7 TRBV11-1 TRBD1 NA CASSDRRTGGEQYF TGTGCCAGCAGCGACAGAAGGACAGGGGGCGAGCAGTACTTC
TRBJ2-5 TRBV5-1 TRBD1 NA CATAGGTGGYQETQYF TGCGCCACCGCGGGCGGGACAGGGGGGTACCAAGAGACCCAGTACTTC
TRBJ1-6 TRBV27 TRBD1 NA CASRIKPGQGSVLPLHF TGTGCCAGCAGGATAAAGCCGGGACAGGGATCAGTTTTACCCCTCCACTTT
TRBJ2-5 TRBV2 NA NA CASSVRETQYF TGTGCCAGCAGTGTGAGAGAGACCCAGTACTTC
TRBJ2-7 TRBV7-9 NA NA CASSLDVGGPSYEQYF TGTGCCAGCAGCTTAGATGTGGGAGGCCCCTCCTACGAGCAGTACTTC
TRBJ2-3 TRBV5-6 NA NA CASSLVFSLSPESADTQYF TGTGCCAGCAGCTTGGTGTTTTCGTTGTCGCCGGAGAGTGCAGATACGCAGTATTTT
TRBJ1-1 TRBV10-3 NA NA CAALGAGFLNTEAFF TGTGCCGCCCTGGGGGCAGGGTTCTTGAACACTGAAGCTTTCTTT
TRBJ2-5 TRBV19 TRBD1 few CASRQGQETQYF TGTGCCTCCCGACAGGGTCAAGAGACCCAGTACTTC
TRBJ2-2 TRBV6-1 NA NA CASSGAGQYTGELFF TGTGCCAGCAGTGGAGCAGGACAGTACACCGGGGAGCTGTTTTTT
TRBJ2-7 TRBV28 TRBD1 NA CASSPILRTGGDEQYF TGTGCCAGCAGTCCCATCTTGAGGACAGGGGGCGACGAGCAGTACTTC